One sample yielded the 16 T cell receptor beta chains listed below, sequenced in a study of T cell responses to AZD1222 COVID-19 vaccine. Assay: immunoSEQ multiplex PCR; the TCRdb copy retains only in-frame clones and omits some. The sample lists some 160,000 clones; approximately 93% were seen once. Source: peripheral blood, taken on day 0 of AZD1222 vaccination. Every receptor here comes from an adult in good health.

CDR3: CASSLSGEKLFF. CDR3 bases: TGCGCCAGCAGCTTGTCAGGGGAAAAACTGTTTTTT. The gene calls are TRBV5-1 and TRBJ1-4, with D perhaps TRBD1 (5 bases). Germline CDR1 and CDR2: SGHRS and YFSETQ. Trimming took off 1 base at V and 8 bases at J, with 6 bases between the two ends. CDR3 size: 12 residues.

The chain uses TRBV18 and TRBJ2-7, with D maybe TRBD2 (6 bases). Between the trimmed V and J ends, which lost 2 bases and 5 bases, there was a span of 16 bases. This CDR3 is 15 amino acids long. The germline CDR1 and CDR2 sequences are KGHSH and LQKENI. CDR3 sequence: CASSPLGLQKNEQYF. The CDR3 DNA follows: TGTGCCAGCTCACCATTGGGACTGCAAAAAAACGAGCAGTACTTC.

This chain links TRBV3-1 (or the pseudogene TRBV3-2) with TRBJ1-6; D is unresolved. CDR3 size: 14 residues. CDR1 is LGHDT and CDR2 is YNNKEL in the germline V gene (reference sequence). V was shortened by 1 base and J by 6 bases, with 7 bases between the two germline ends. DNA of the CDR3: TGTGCCAGCAGCCAAGGGGATAGTAATTCACCCCTCCACTTT. Translating it yields CASSQGDSNSPLHF.

The rearrangement joins TRBV7-8 to TRBJ1-1; no firm D call. In germline, CDR1 is SGHVS, CDR2 FQNEAQ. Trimming cost V 1 base and J 0 bases, with 12 bases left between them. This CDR3 is built from 16 residues. The DNA of the CDR3 is TGTGCCAGCAGCTTAGATGTCGGAAGCATGAACACTGAAGCTTTCTTT. This codes for CASSLDVGSMNTEAFF. Full variable domain (outside the CDR3, taken from reference TRBV7-8 and TRBJ1-1): GAGVSQSPRYKVAKRGQDVALRCDPISGHVSLFWYQQALGQGPEFLTYFQNEAQLDKSGLPSDRFFAERPEGSVSTLKIQRTQQEDSAVYLCASSLDVGSMNTEAFFGQGTRLTVV.

This clone was observed once. V usage is TRBV5-1 and J usage is TRBJ1-4; TRBD1 agrees at 8 bases. The CDR3 has 17 residues. Germline V gene data show CDR1 as SGHRS and CDR2 as YFSETQ. The V segment lost 4 bases and the J segment 4 bases; nucleotides outside the gene matches: 12. The CDR3 loop reads CASSGGTGSNFNEKLFF. In DNA form, the CDR3 reads TGCGCCAGCAGCGGCGGGACAGGTTCGAACTTTAATGAAAAACTGTTTTTT.

V usage is TRBV12-5 and J usage is TRBJ1-2; D gene ambiguous. V lost 4 bases to trimming and J lost 0 bases, with 0 bases between them. Germline CDR1 and CDR2: LGHNT and FRNRAP. The CDR3 consists of 11 residues. The CDR3 spells CASGSNYGYTF. CDR3 in DNA: TGTGCTAGTGGTTCTAACTATGGCTACACCTTC. Drawing the rest from reference TRBV12-5 and TRBJ1-2, the complete variable domain is DARVTQTPRHKVTEMGQEVTMRCQPILGHNTVFWYRQTMMQGLELLAYFRNRAPLDDSGMPKDRFSAEMPDATLATLKIQPSEPRDSAVYFCASGSNYGYTFGSGTRLTVV.

The chain recombines TRBV28 with TRBJ1-5; TRBD1 matches 7 bases. Germline CDR1 and CDR2: MDHEN and SYDVKM. CDR3 length equals 14 residues. Trimming removed 3 bases from V and 7 bases from J; junction bases left unmatched: 6. The CDR3 DNA reads as TGTGCCAGCAGTTTCTTGACAGGGCGCCAGCCCCAGCATTTT. Protein sequence: CASSFLTGRQPQHF.

The V call is TRBV30, the J call TRBJ1-2; TRBD1 might be the D (5 bases). Trimming removed 4 bases at V and 4 bases at J, with 13 bases between. CDR1 GTSNPN and CDR2 SVGIG come from the germline V gene (reference sequence). The CDR3 sequence is 13 residues long. CDR3 DNA sequence: TGTGCCTGGACGGGAGAAAGGGGCTATGGCTACACCTTC. Translating it yields CAWTGERGYGYTF.

V and J are TRBV7-9 and TRBJ2-1; TRBD2 matches at 11 bases. V was pared by 5 bases and J by 2 bases, with 8 bases of the junction left unmatched. The germline gives CDR1 SEHNR, CDR2 FQNEAQ (reference sequence). The CDR3 runs 17 residues. The chain's CDR3 is CASSAPSGGTTYNEQFF. The DNA for the CDR3 is TGTGCCAGCAGCGCCCCTAGCGGGGGGACCACCTACAATGAGCAGTTCTTC.

This clone was found a few times. V usage is TRBV7-8 and J usage is TRBJ1-6, with D unclear. CDR3 length: 13 residues. Germline CDR1 SGHVS, CDR2 FQNEAQ. V dropped 5 bases and J dropped 3 bases, with 5 bases sitting between them. The CDR3 DNA reads TGTGCCAGCAGCGTGGGCTATAATTCACCCCTCCACTTT. Its protein is CASSVGYNSPLHF.

The CDR3 DNA reads TGTGCCAGCTCCCCGCGACCAGGGGTCAGCTCCTACAATGAGCAGTTCTTC. Protein product: CASSPRPGVSSYNEQFF. The chain recombines TRBV18 with TRBJ2-1, with a tentative D call TRBD1 (6 bases). This CDR3 is 17 amino acids long. Germline V gene sequence: CDR1 KGHSH, CDR2 LQKENI. V dropped 6 bases and J dropped 0 bases, with 18 bases sitting between them. Full variable domain (missing parts from reference TRBV18 and TRBJ2-1): NAGVMQNPRHLVRRRGQEARLRCSPMKGHSHVYWYRQLPEEGLKFMVYLQKENIIDESGMPKERFSAEFPKEGPSILRIQQVVRGDSAAYFCASSPRPGVSSYNEQFFGPGTRLTVL.

The chain employs TRBV2 and TRBJ1-1; D is perhaps TRBD1 (5 bases). This CDR3 has 13 residues. The V and J ends lost 8 bases and 1 base respectively, with 11 bases between them. Looked up from germline, CDR1 is SNHLY and CDR2 is FYNNEI. The CDR3 bases are TGTGCCAGCTCTGGGGGGGGGAACACTGAAGCTTTCTTT. The encoded protein is CASSGGGNTEAFF.

The chain combines TRBV6-1 with TRBJ1-5; D uncertain. The CDR3 totals 14 residues. V dropped 3 bases and J dropped 0 bases, with 6 bases sitting between them. Germline CDR1 MNHNS, CDR2 SASEGT. Written as DNA, the CDR3 is TGTGCCAGCAGTGAGGAATATAGCAATCAGCCCCAGCATTTT. It yields the protein CASSEEYSNQPQHF.

The genes are TRBV11-3 and TRBJ1-1; the D gene is possibly TRBD1 (5 bases). The CDR3 runs to 13 residues. V lost 6 bases and J lost 0, with 8 bases in between. The germline V gene encodes CDR1 SGHNT and CDR2 YENEEA. The CDR3 DNA is TGTGCCAGCAGGAAGACAGTGAACACTGAAGCTTTCTTT. Its translation: CASRKTVNTEAFF.

A word on this clone: Other DNA sequences within the sample encode an identical CDR3. The gene calls are TRBV19 and TRBJ1-4; D might be TRBD1 (6 bases). V gave up 5 bases and J gave up 7 bases, with 11 bases separating them. The CDR3 spans 13 residues. Germline V gene sequence: CDR1 LNHDA, CDR2 SQIVND (reference sequence). The chain's CDR3 is CASSRRGGEKLFF. In DNA form, the CDR3 reads TGTGCCAGTAGTCGCAGAGGGGGTGAAAAACTGTTTTTT. The full variable domain, in which reference TRBV19 and TRBJ1-4 provide the parts outside the CDR3, is DGGITQSPKYLFRKEGQNVTLSCEQNLNHDAMYWYRQDPGQGLRLIYYSQIVNDFQKGDIAEGYSVSREKKESFPLTVTSAQKNPTAFYLCASSRRGGEKLFFGSGTQLSVL.

CDR3 bases: TGTGCCAGCACCAATTACCGGCAGACTAATGAAAAACTGTTTTTT. Encoded protein: CASTNYRQTNEKLFF. The rearrangement links TRBV7-8 to TRBJ1-4; D is ambiguous. The CDR3 runs to 15 residues. Germline lookup yields CDR1 SGHVS and CDR2 FQNEAQ. Between the trimmed V and J ends, which lost 7 bases and 2 bases, there was a span of 14 bases.